This is a list of T cell receptor beta chains from one sample in a study of T-cell reconstitution after alpha-beta-depleted transplantation in children. TCRdb reprocessed the PCR reads with MiXCR, giving one entry per CDR3 protein. The sample carries around 300,000 distinct CDR3 sequences, 6% to 10% recorded once. Sequenced material: peripheral blood, taken 360 days after TCRalphabeta/CD19-depleted stem cell transplant. The source is a female patient aged 2-9 years who had a stem cell transplant for Fanconi anemia, so the T cells may come from the graft donor. Each CDR3 is given with its conserved first and last residue. D genes are given only for firm matches. Clone size is shown for a subset of rows, as once, few, many or a class of expanded clone.

j_call clone_size d_call v_call cdr3_nt cdr3_aa
TRBJ2-3 few NA TRBV20-1 TGCAGTGCTAGAGATACCCAAGGTACGCAGTATTTT CSARDTQGTQYF
TRBJ2-6 many NA TRBV28 TGTGCCAGCAGCATGGAAAGCTCTGGGGCCAACGTCCTGACTTTC CASSMESSGANVLTF
TRBJ1-4 many NA TRBV6-1 TGTGCCAGCAGTGTGCGCCGTTCGGGACTTGAAAAACTGTTTTTT CASSVRRSGLEKLFF
TRBJ2-3 NA NA TRBV5-1 TGCGCCAGCAGCTTGGAGTGGGGACGAGCAGATACGCAGTATTTT CASSLEWGRADTQYF
TRBJ2-5 many NA TRBV12-3/TRBV12-4 TGTGCCAGCAGTCCCCTATCGCTGGGACAAGAGACCCAGTACTTC CASSPLSLGQETQYF
TRBJ2-5 many TRBD2 TRBV12-3/TRBV12-4 TGTGCCAGCAGTCCACTAGCGGGGGGAGAGACCCAGTACTTC CASSPLAGGETQYF
TRBJ1-1 once NA TRBV14 TGTGCCAGCAGCCAAGATCCGAGGTGGATGGCTTTCTTT CASSQDPRWMAFF
TRBJ1-4 NA NA TRBV6-1 TGTGCCAGCAGTGGGTATAGCCCGAATGAAAAACTGTTTTTT CASSGYSPNEKLFF
TRBJ1-2 few NA TRBV25-1 TGTGCCAGCAGTGATGGCAGCCCCTATGGCTACACCTTC CASSDGSPYGYTF
TRBJ2-7 many NA TRBV6-2/TRBV6-3 TGTGCCAGCAGTTACTCGTCGGAACTCCTCTCCCACTACGAGCAGTACTTC CASSYSSELLSHYEQYF
TRBJ1-1 many NA TRBV5-5 TGTGCCAGCAGCTTCTTGAGACAGAACACTGAAGCTTTCTTT CASSFLRQNTEAFF
TRBJ2-5 many NA TRBV20-1 TGCAGTGCTAGAGATCCGCGCAGGGGAGGAGAGACCCAGTACTTC CSARDPRRGGETQYF
TRBJ1-2 NA NA TRBV7-9 TGTGCCAGCAGCTTAGCGGGGGCTTACGCCTATGGCTACACCTTC CASSLAGAYAYGYTF
TRBJ2-2 many TRBD2 TRBV5-1 TGCGCCAGCAGCTGGGGGACTAGCGGCACCGGGGAGCTGTTTTTT CASSWGTSGTGELFF
TRBJ1-6 NA NA TRBV27 TGTGCCAGCAGTTTTATCGGATCGCCCCTCCACTTT CASSFIGSPLHF
TRBJ1-1 NA NA TRBV10-3 TGTGCCATCAGTACCTCGGGACAGAACACTGAAGCTTTCTTT CAISTSGQNTEAFF
TRBJ2-2 many NA TRBV5-1 TGCGCCAGCAGGGAGACTTCCACCGGGGAGCTGTTTTTT CASRETSTGELFF
TRBJ2-3 many NA TRBV3-1 TGTGCCAGCAGCCAAATCCCCCCAGATACGCAGTATTTT CASSQIPPDTQYF
TRBJ2-2 many NA TRBV6-5 TGTGCCAGCAGATTACTATGGGGCCCCAACACCGGGGAGCTGTTTTTT CASRLLWGPNTGELFF
TRBJ2-4 NA NA TRBV3-1 TGTGCCAGCAGCCACTTTTCTGGACTCGGGGCCAAAAACATTCAGTACTTC CASSHFSGLGAKNIQYF
TRBJ2-1 many TRBD2 TRBV3-1 TGTGCCAGCAGCCCAATAGCGGGAGATCCGGGGAATGAGCAGTTCTTC CASSPIAGDPGNEQFF
TRBJ2-3 many NA TRBV12-3/TRBV12-4 TGTGCCAGCAGCCCCCCGGGCCTAGCACTCCCAGATACGCAGTATTTT CASSPPGLALPDTQYF
TRBJ2-6 few TRBD1 TRBV2 TGTGCCAGCAGAAGTTGGAGGGACAGGGCGTTTGGGGCCAACGTCCTGACTTTC CASRSWRDRAFGANVLTF
TRBJ2-5 NA NA TRBV7-2 TGTGCCAGCAGCTTATCTCGATGGGGAGAGACCCAGTACTTC CASSLSRWGETQYF
TRBJ2-4 NA TRBD2 TRBV20-1 TGCAGTGCTAGACTTGGTAGCGGGGGAAACATTCAGTACTTC CSARLGSGGNIQYF
TRBJ1-1 few NA TRBV6-5 TGTGCCAGCAGTTACTCAGCCCGGACGAGTGAAGCTTTCTTT CASSYSARTSEAFF
TRBJ1-3 few NA TRBV12-3/TRBV12-4 TGTGCCAGCAGTTCTGGACAGCCTCCTGGAAACACCATATATTTT CASSSGQPPGNTIYF
TRBJ1-1 few NA TRBV20-1 TGCAGTGCTAACGCACCCGGGGTGGCAGGGCGTACTGAAGCTTTCTTT CSANAPGVAGRTEAFF
TRBJ2-7 many TRBD1 TRBV6-1 TGTGCCAGCAGTGCGGGGACAGGGGGTTTCTACGAGCAGTACTTC CASSAGTGGFYEQYF
TRBJ1-3 many NA TRBV7-9 TGTGCCAGCAGCTTGTGGGGACCAAGAAACACCATATATTTT CASSLWGPRNTIYF
TRBJ2-7 NA NA TRBV5-1 TGCGCCAGCGGCCCTTTCCTGGCGGGGACAGAAATTTACGAGCAGTACTTC CASGPFLAGTEIYEQYF
TRBJ1-6 many NA TRBV7-9 TGTGCCAGCAGCCTCCGACGGCATTCACCCCTCCACTTT CASSLRRHSPLHF
TRBJ2-7 NA TRBD1 TRBV28 TGTGCCAGCAGAGGAAACCGGGACAGGGGCTACGAGCAGTACTTC CASRGNRDRGYEQYF
TRBJ2-3 few NA TRBV7-9 TGTGCCAGCAGCTTAGCGGGGGGACCTGCAGATACGCAGTATTTT CASSLAGGPADTQYF
TRBJ2-7 many NA TRBV12-3/TRBV12-4 TGTGCCAGCAGCCACAGGCTCTCCTACGAGCAGTACTTC CASSHRLSYEQYF
TRBJ1-5 NA NA TRBV5-5 TGTGCCAGCAGCTTGGGATCGCAGGGACCCAATCAGCCCCAGCATTTT CASSLGSQGPNQPQHF
TRBJ2-3 few NA TRBV5-5 TGTGCCAGCAGCTTGCTCGGGCCCTCCACAGATACGCAGTATTTT CASSLLGPSTDTQYF
TRBJ2-3 few TRBD2 TRBV10-3 TGTGCCACGACTAGCGGGGGGGCCGGCGCAGATACGCAGTATTTT CATTSGGAGADTQYF
TRBJ1-1 many NA TRBV20-1 TGCAGTGCTAGCTTAAGTTGGGGGCCTATGAACACTGAAGCTTTCTTT CSASLSWGPMNTEAFF
TRBJ2-5 few TRBD2 TRBV7-2 TGTGCCAGCAGCCTTAGCGGGGGGGCCCATGGAGTTGGGACCCAGTACTTC CASSLSGGAHGVGTQYF
TRBJ2-1 many NA TRBV11-2 TGTGCCAGCAGCTTAGAACTGAACTTTTGGGACTCCTACAATGAGCAGTTCTTC CASSLELNFWDSYNEQFF
TRBJ2-1 many TRBD2 TRBV5-1 TGTGCCAGCAGCTCGGGACTAGCGGGATACAATGAGCAGTTCTTC CASSSGLAGYNEQFF
TRBJ2-1 NA TRBD2 TRBV5-6 TGTGCCAGCAGCTTGTTTAGCGGGGGCTATGGTGAGCAGTTCTTC CASSLFSGGYGEQFF
TRBJ1-2 NA TRBD1 TRBV15 TGTGCCACCAGCAGAGGGGACAGCATTAACTATGGCTACACCTTC CATSRGDSINYGYTF
TRBJ2-2 NA NA TRBV2 TGTGCCAGCAGTGATGTCATCGGGGGCTCGAACACCGGGGAGCTGTTTTTT CASSDVIGGSNTGELFF
TRBJ2-6 NA NA TRBV5-1 TGCGCCAGCAGCTTGGCCTATCCCTCTGGGGCCAACGTCCTGACTTTC CASSLAYPSGANVLTF
TRBJ1-1 many NA TRBV20-1 TGCAGTGCTAGGTCGGGGACGGCTAGCTGGGAGGCTTTCTTT CSARSGTASWEAFF
TRBJ2-5 few TRBD2 TRBV20-1 TGCAGTGCTAGAGGAGGTGGGGGCCGGACTAGCGGGGGGCCCGTGGAGACCCAGTACTTC CSARGGGGRTSGGPVETQYF
TRBJ2-5 NA TRBD1 TRBV5-6 TGTGCCAGCAGCCGAGGACAGGGGTTACAGACCCAGTACTTC CASSRGQGLQTQYF
TRBJ1-1 many NA TRBV20-1 TGCAGTGCTAGAGGGGGAAGAGCTGAAGCTTTCTTT CSARGGRAEAFF
TRBJ2-1 once NA TRBV3-1 TGTGCCTGCACCCAGGATGGACTGGGACCTTACAATGAGCAGTTCTTC CACTQDGLGPYNEQFF
TRBJ1-2 few TRBD1 TRBV6-6 TGTGCCAGCAGTCCCGGGACAGGGGTTGGCTACACCTTC CASSPGTGVGYTF
TRBJ1-4 NA TRBD1 TRBV7-9 TGTGCCAGCAGCCAGGGGGGGACGAGCGAAAAACTGTTTTTT CASSQGGTSEKLFF
TRBJ1-3 many TRBD1 TRBV6-5 TGTGCCAGCAGTTATAGGTCGGGCAGGGGGCACGGAAACACCATATATTTT CASSYRSGRGHGNTIYF